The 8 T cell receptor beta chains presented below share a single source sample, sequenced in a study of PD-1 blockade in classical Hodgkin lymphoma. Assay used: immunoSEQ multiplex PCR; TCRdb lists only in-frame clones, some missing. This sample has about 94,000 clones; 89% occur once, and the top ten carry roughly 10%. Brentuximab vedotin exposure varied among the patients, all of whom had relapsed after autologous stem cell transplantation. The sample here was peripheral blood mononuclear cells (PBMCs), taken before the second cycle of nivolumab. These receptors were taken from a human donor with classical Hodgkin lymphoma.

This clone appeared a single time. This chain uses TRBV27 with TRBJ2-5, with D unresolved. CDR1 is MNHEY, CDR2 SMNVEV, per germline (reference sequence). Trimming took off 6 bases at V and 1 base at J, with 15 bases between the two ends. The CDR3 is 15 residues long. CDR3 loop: CASSRGELLQETQYF. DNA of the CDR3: TGTGCCAGCAGCCGCGGTGAACTCCTCCAAGAGACCCAGTACTTC.

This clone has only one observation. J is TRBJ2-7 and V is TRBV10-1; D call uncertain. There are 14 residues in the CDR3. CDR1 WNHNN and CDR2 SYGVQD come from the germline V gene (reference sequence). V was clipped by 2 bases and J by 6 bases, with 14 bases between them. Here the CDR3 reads CASSEVPVKGEQYF. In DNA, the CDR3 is TGCGCCAGCAGTGAGGTCCCAGTAAAAGGCGAGCAGTACTTC.

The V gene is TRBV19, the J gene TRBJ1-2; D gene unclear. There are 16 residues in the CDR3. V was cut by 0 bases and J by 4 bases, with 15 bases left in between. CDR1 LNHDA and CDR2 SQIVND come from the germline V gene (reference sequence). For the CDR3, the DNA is TGTGCCAGTAGTATAGACCCTCTGGGGTCCGGCTATGGCTACACCTTC. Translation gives CASSIDPLGSGYGYTF.

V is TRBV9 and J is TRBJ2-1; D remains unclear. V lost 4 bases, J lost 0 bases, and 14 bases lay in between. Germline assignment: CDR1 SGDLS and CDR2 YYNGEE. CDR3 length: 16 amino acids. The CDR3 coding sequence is TGTGCCAGCAGCCCTCGGGTGGCGAGCTCCTACAATGAGCAGTTCTTC. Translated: CASSPRVASSYNEQFF.

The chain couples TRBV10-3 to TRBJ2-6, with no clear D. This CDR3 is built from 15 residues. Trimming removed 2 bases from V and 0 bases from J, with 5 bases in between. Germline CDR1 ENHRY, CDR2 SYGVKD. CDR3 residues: CAISEILSGANVLTF. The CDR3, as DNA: TGTGCCATCAGTGAGATCCTCTCTGGGGCCAACGTCCTGACTTTC.

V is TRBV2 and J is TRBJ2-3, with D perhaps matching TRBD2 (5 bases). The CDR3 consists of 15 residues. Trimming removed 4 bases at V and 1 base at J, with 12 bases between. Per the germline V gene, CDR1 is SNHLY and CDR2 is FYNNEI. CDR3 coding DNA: TGTGCCAGCAGTGTTTCGGACTTCCGCACAGATACGCAGTATTTT. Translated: CASSVSDFRTDTQYF.

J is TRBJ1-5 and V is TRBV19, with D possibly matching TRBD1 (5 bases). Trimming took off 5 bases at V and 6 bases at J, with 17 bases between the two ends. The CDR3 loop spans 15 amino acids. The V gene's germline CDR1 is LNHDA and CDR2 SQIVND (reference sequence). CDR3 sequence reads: CASSAQQARGQPQHF. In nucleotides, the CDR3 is TGTGCCAGTAGTGCCCAACAGGCGCGGGGTCAGCCCCAGCATTTT.

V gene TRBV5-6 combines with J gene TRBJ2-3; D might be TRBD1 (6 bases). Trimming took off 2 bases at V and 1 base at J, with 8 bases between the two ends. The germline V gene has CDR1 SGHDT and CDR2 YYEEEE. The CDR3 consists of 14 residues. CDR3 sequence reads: CASSFGQRTDTQYF. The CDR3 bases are TGTGCCAGCAGCTTCGGACAGCGCACAGATACGCAGTATTTT.